What follows are 29 T cell receptor beta chains derived from one specimen sequenced in a study of T-cell reconstitution after alpha-beta-depleted transplantation in children (dated by TCRdb to about 2016). Libraries were prepared through PCR. The run used an Illumina HiSeq 2500. TCR libraries were prepared with molecular barcoding, using unique molecular identifiers to normalize TCRbeta repertoire quantification. TCRdb reran the public reads through fastp at Q25 and MiXCR, keeping productive beta chains. Identical CDR3 protein sequences are pooled into one entry, listed with their most common genes and DNA. This sample lists 640,000 or so distinct CDR3 sequences; roughly 15% were detected once. The top ten clones comprise approximately 1% of the sample. The specimen comprised PBMCs from the stem cell graft donor, sampled from the stem cell graft. The receptor set was obtained from a human donor who donated a stem cell graft to a child with acute myeloid leukemia.

This chain uses TRBV4-1 with TRBJ2-1; D ambiguous. Germline V lookup: CDR1 MGHRA, CDR2 YSYEKL. CDR3 size: 13 residues. The ends were cut back, 4 bases at V and 7 bases at J, with 11 bases in the middle. The chain's CDR3 is CASSLSTLNEQFF. In DNA form, the CDR3 reads TGCGCCAGCAGCCTGTCGACTCTGAATGAGCAGTTCTTC.

This clonotype was recorded a few times. V gene TRBV5-1 combines with J gene TRBJ2-7; the D is unclear. Germline V lookup: CDR1 SGHRS, CDR2 YFSETQ. The V end was cut by 1 base, the J end by 1 base, with 12 bases between. The CDR3 consists of 15 residues. CDR3 in amino acids: CASSLMGFSSYEQYF. In DNA form, the CDR3 reads TGCGCCAGCAGCTTGATGGGGTTTTCGTCCTACGAGCAGTACTTC.

This chain joins TRBV12-3 or TRBV12-4 and TRBJ1-4; D may be TRBD1 (5 bases). This CDR3 has 15 residues. With 5 bases removed from V and 5 bases from J, the gap between germline ends came to 15 bases. This CDR3 reads CASSPFGGGNEKLFF. CDR3 DNA sequence: TGTGCCAGCAGTCCCTTCGGGGGAGGAAATGAAAAACTGTTTTTT.

This sequence joins TRBV20-1 and TRBJ2-3; possibly TRBD1 for D (5 bases). The CDR3 length is 13 residues. Trimming cost V 3 bases and J 8 bases, with 15 bases left between them. Germline V gene sequence: CDR1 DFQATT, CDR2 SNEGSKA (reference sequence). The CDR3 here is CSASDGATGTQYF. CDR3 nucleotides: TGCAGTGCTAGCGATGGGGCCACGGGTACGCAGTATTTT.

This clonotype was counted ten times or more. V is TRBV5-1 and J is TRBJ1-2; 8 nucleotides line up with TRBD1. The CDR3 is 14 amino acids. Unmatched junction bases numbered 5, after V lost 3 bases and J lost 4 bases. CDR1 is SGHRS and CDR2 is YFSETQ in the germline V gene. The CDR3 DNA sequence: TGCGCCAGCAGCTCACAGACAGGGGCCTATGGCTACACCTTC. Its translation is CASSSQTGAYGYTF.

This clonotype was seen more than once but under ten times. The chain employs TRBV7-2 and TRBJ2-1; D perhaps matches TRBD1 (5 bases). Germline lookup yields CDR1 SGHTA and CDR2 FQGNSA. Trimming took 1 base from V and 4 from J, leaving 14 bases between them. There are 16 residues in the CDR3. The CDR3 protein is CASSLEGAALYNEQFF. CDR3 bases: TGTGCCAGCAGCTTAGAAGGGGCCGCACTTTACAATGAGCAGTTCTTC.

The rearrangement links TRBV20-1 to TRBJ1-3, with a possible D match to TRBD1 (5 bases). The CDR3 loop spans 16 amino acids. The V gene lost 2 bases and the J gene lost 0 bases, with 14 bases spanning the gap. Germline lookup yields CDR1 DFQATT and CDR2 SNEGSKA (reference sequence). The CDR3 here is CSARTGPPSSGNTIYF. The CDR3, as DNA: TGCAGTGCTAGAACAGGACCCCCAAGCTCTGGAAACACCATATATTTT.

This clonotype was seen a few times. The V call is TRBV7-2, the J call TRBJ2-1; 8 bases are a match to TRBD2. The CDR3 has 15 amino acids. Germline V gene sequence: CDR1 SGHTA, CDR2 FQGNSA. After removal of 1 base from V and 9 bases from J, the junction contained 8 bases not matched to a gene. The CDR3 DNA reads TGTGCCAGCAGCTTAGGTCCGGGGGGGCCTGGTGAGCAGTTCTTC. The encoded protein is CASSLGPGGPGEQFF.

This clonotype has at least ten counts. The chain carries TRBV20-1 and TRBJ1-1; perhaps TRBD1 as D (6 bases). Germline CDR1 is DFQATT and CDR2 is SNEGSKA (reference sequence). This CDR3 is built from 13 residues. Trimming removed 2 bases from V and 10 bases from J, with 17 bases in between. The DNA of the CDR3 is TGCAGTGCTAGACCGTTACAACAGGGACCAGCTTTCTTT. This sequence encodes CSARPLQQGPAFF.

This clonotype was seen at least ten times. J is TRBJ2-5 and V is TRBV20-1; D remains unclear. V gave up 0 bases and J gave up 1 base, with 9 bases separating them. Germline lookup yields CDR1 DFQATT and CDR2 SNEGSKA (reference sequence). The CDR3 totals 14 residues. This CDR3 is CSARERVFQETQYF. CDR3 DNA: TGCAGTGCTAGAGAAAGGGTATTCCAAGAGACCCAGTACTTC.

The chain carries TRBV6-5 and TRBJ2-1; D uncertain. V lost 7 bases, J lost 7 bases, and 5 bases lay in between. Germline-derived CDR1 and CDR2 are MNHEY and SVGAGI. The CDR3 length is 10 residues. CDR3 sequence: CASTPNEQFF. DNA of the CDR3: TGTGCCAGCACTCCGAATGAGCAGTTCTTC.

V gene TRBV12-3 or TRBV12-4 combines with J gene TRBJ2-3, with a tentative D call TRBD2 (6 bases). V lost 7 bases to trimming and J lost 8 bases, with 13 bases between them. There are 12 residues in the CDR3. The CDR3 nucleotides are TGTGCCAGCAACCCGGCCGGGGGTACGCAGTATTTT. It encodes CASNPAGGTQYF.

This clonotype appeared a few times. The V gene is TRBV12-3 or TRBV12-4, the J gene TRBJ2-2, with D possibly being TRBD2 (6 bases). V gave up 3 bases and J gave up 3 bases, with 8 bases separating them. The CDR3 has 14 amino acids. CDR3 sequence reads: CASSFSGDTGELFF. The CDR3 DNA sequence: TGTGCCAGCAGTTTCTCGGGGGACACCGGGGAGCTGTTTTTT.

In its sample, this clonotype was seen many times. The rearrangement links TRBV20-1 to TRBJ2-1, with TRBD1 identical over 10 bases. This CDR3 comprises 16 residues. Trimming removed 2 bases from V and 4 bases from J; junction bases left unmatched: 8. In germline, CDR1 is DFQATT, CDR2 SNEGSKA (reference sequence). The CDR3 sequence: CSARLGQGRGYNEQFF. Here the CDR3 DNA reads TGCAGTGCTAGATTGGGACAGGGGAGGGGGTACAATGAGCAGTTCTTC.

This clonotype was found many times. This rearrangement joins TRBV20-1 to TRBJ1-1, with D tentatively TRBD1 (5 bases). The CDR3 extends over 13 amino acids. Germline-derived CDR1 and CDR2 are DFQATT and SNEGSKA (reference sequence). V was pared by 1 base and J by 1 base, with 7 bases between. The CDR3 spells CSARGGENTEAFF. CDR3 coding DNA: TGCAGTGCTAGAGGGGGCGAGAACACTGAAGCTTTCTTT.

This clonotype came up many times. The chain combines TRBV29-1 with TRBJ1-2, with a possible D match to TRBD1 (5 bases). The CDR3 totals 16 residues. V was shortened by 4 bases and J by 3 bases, with 21 bases between the two germline ends. Germline CDR1 SQVTM, CDR2 ANQGSEA. In nucleotides, the CDR3 is TGCAGCGTTGGTCGCAGTCAGGGAGGGGAGGACTATGGCTACACCTTC. Protein sequence: CSVGRSQGGEDYGYTF.

A few counts support this clonotype. DNA for the CDR3: TGTGCCACCAGTGATGGGGGGTACTCCTACGAGCAGTACTTC. Translating gives CATSDGGYSYEQYF. J is TRBJ2-7 and V is TRBV24-1; the D gene is possibly TRBD2 (6 bases). Germline-derived CDR1 and CDR2 are KGHDR and SFDVKD. The CDR3 is made up of 14 amino acids. The ends were cut back, 3 bases at V and 0 bases at J, with 8 bases in the middle.

The rearrangement uses TRBV20-1 and TRBJ1-3; no firm D call. The CDR3 extends over 19 amino acids. CDR1 is DFQATT, CDR2 SNEGSKA, per germline (reference sequence). Trimming stripped 3 bases from V and 0 bases from J, with 24 bases between. The DNA of the CDR3 is TGCAGTGCTAGTAAATTAGTCCAGGCCCCTACGATCTCTGGAAACACCATATATTTT. This codes for CSASKLVQAPTISGNTIYF.

Turning to this clonotype: This may stem from a read error, because a much larger clone lies one nucleotide away. The genes are TRBV29-1 and TRBJ2-1; TRBD2 is a possible D gene (5 bases). CDR3 length: 15 amino acids. Germline loops: CDR1 SQVTM, CDR2 ANQGSEA. With 7 bases removed from V and 0 bases from J, the gap between germline ends came to 16 bases. The CDR3 spells CSEDGLLSSYNEQFF. DNA of the CDR3: TGCAGCGAGGACGGACTCCTGAGCTCCTACAATGAGCAGTTCTTC.

In its sample, this clonotype was seen many times. This rearrangement joins TRBV4-3 to TRBJ2-3; 7 bases agree with TRBD1. Unmatched junction bases numbered 6, after V lost 5 bases and J lost 1 base. CDR1 LGHNA and CDR2 YSLEER come from the germline V gene. The CDR3 consists of 15 residues. The DNA of the CDR3 is TGCGCCAGCAGCGTCCGGGACAGAGGCACAGATACGCAGTATTTT. This encodes CASSVRDRGTDTQYF.

Comments on this clonotype: A read error is possible here, since a much larger clone lies one base away. The gene calls are TRBV20-1 and TRBJ1-2; no clear D. Germline CDR1 reads DFQATT; CDR2 reads SNEGSKA (reference sequence). Deletions cut 3 bases from V and 0 bases from J, with 5 bases between. CDR3 size: 12 residues. CDR3 coding DNA: TGCAGTGCTAGTGAAACTAACTATGGCTACACCTTC. It codes for CSASETNYGYTF.

This clonotype was seen ten or more times. The DNA of the CDR3 is TGCAGCGTTGTGGATAAAGGGACGGCCATAACTGAAGCTTTCTTT. As protein: CSVVDKGTAITEAFF. V and J are TRBV29-1 and TRBJ1-1; weak D call: TRBD1 (5 bases). Deletions cut 4 bases from V and 5 bases from J, with 20 bases between. Germline V gene data show CDR1 as SQVTM and CDR2 as ANQGSEA. The CDR3 spans 15 residues. Full variable domain (outside the CDR3, taken from reference TRBV29-1 and TRBJ1-1): SAVISQKPSRDICQRGTSLTIQCQVDSQVTMMFWYRQQPGQSLTLIATANQGSEATYESGFVIDKFPISRPNLTFSTLTVSNMSPEDSSIYLCSVVDKGTAITEAFFGQGTRLTVV.

This rearrangement joins TRBV6-1 to TRBJ1-5, with D perhaps matching TRBD1 (5 bases). The germline gives CDR1 MNHNS, CDR2 SASEGT. This CDR3 spans 14 amino acids. The V gene lost 4 bases and the J gene lost 3 bases, with 10 bases spanning the gap. CDR3 bases: TGTGCCAGCAGTGGGGAGACAGACAATCAGCCCCAGCATTTT. Its protein is CASSGETDNQPQHF.

Many counts were recorded for this clonotype. The rearrangement uses TRBV20-1 and TRBJ2-7; TRBD1 matches at 12 bases. V was pared by 1 base and J by 3 bases, with 1 base of the junction left unmatched. This CDR3 comprises 14 residues. Germline CDR1 DFQATT, CDR2 SNEGSKA (reference sequence). DNA of the CDR3: TGCAGTGCTAGAGGGGACAGGGGGCACTACGAGCAGTACTTC. Translated: CSARGDRGHYEQYF.

Points on this clonotype: With a much larger clone just one base away, this may be a read error. The chain recombines TRBV12-3 or TRBV12-4 with TRBJ2-1; D is possibly TRBD1 or TRBD2 (5 bases each). The CDR3 extends over 15 amino acids. Trimming took 1 base from V and 12 from J, leaving 19 bases between them. Here the CDR3 DNA reads TGTGCCAGCAGTTTAGGAGGGGATACGTTAGAATGGCAGTTCTTC. This translates into CASSLGGDTLEWQFF.

Ten or more counts support this clonotype. V and J are TRBV20-1 and TRBJ1-2, with unresolved D. Germline assignment: CDR1 DFQATT and CDR2 SNEGSKA (reference sequence). The CDR3 is 13 residues long. The ends were cut back, 6 bases at V and 3 bases at J, with 14 bases in the middle. The CDR3 nucleotides are TGCAGTGCCGTTTCTCGCTGGGACTATGGCTACACCTTC. It yields the protein CSAVSRWDYGYTF.

This clonotype was picked up a small number of times. V and J are TRBV5-5 and TRBJ2-5; a weak D match, TRBD2 (5 bases). This CDR3 comprises 16 residues. V gave up 3 bases and J gave up 2 bases, with 17 bases separating them. Germline V gene data show CDR1 as SGHKS and CDR2 as YYEKEE (reference sequence). The CDR3 DNA is TGTGCCAGCAGCTCCGGAGGCGGTAGGGCTCAAGAGACCCAGTACTTC. This codes for CASSSGGGRAQETQYF.

There are many counts of this clonotype. The rearrangement links TRBV20-1 to TRBJ2-3; 10 positions agree with TRBD2. Germline V gives CDR1 DFQATT, CDR2 SNEGSKA (reference sequence). The CDR3 extends over 18 amino acids. With 1 base clipped from V and 0 bases from J, the junction kept 10 bases outside the gene matches. CDR3 DNA sequence: TGCAGTGCTAGAGGGCGGCTAGCGGGGGCATCTAGCACAGATACGCAGTATTTT. Amino acids: CSARGRLAGASSTDTQYF.

This clonotype has just a few counts. This chain joins TRBV12-3 or TRBV12-4 and TRBJ1-6, with D possibly being TRBD1 (5 bases). The CDR3 covers 12 residues. Trimming pared 9 bases from V and 7 bases from J, leaving 10 bases between. The CDR3 protein is CASGEGNSPLHF. In DNA form, the CDR3 reads TGTGCCAGTGGGGAGGGGAATTCACCCCTCCACTTT.